These T cell receptor beta chains were read from a single sample in a study of high-grade serous ovarian cancer treatment subgroups. Produced via immunoSEQ multiplex PCR; TCRdb's table is partial and in-frame only. The data contain tens of thousands of clones, about 86% of them singletons. Material: tumor tissue. These receptors were collected from a human donor with high-grade serous ovarian cancer. CDR3s include the opening cysteine and the closing phenylalanine or tryptophan. A D gene is named only where the DNA matches it firmly. Only part of the rows carry a size: once, few, many, or a class if the clone is expanded.

TRBV5-4	TRBJ2-7	-	-	CASSPAGVEGSYEQYF	TGTGCCAGCAGCCCGGCAGGGGTGGAGGGCTCCTACGAGCAGTACTTC
TRBV5-4	TRBJ2-7	TRBD2	few	CASSRGLAGGGTAEQYF	TGTGCCAGCAGCCGGGGACTAGCGGGAGGTGGGACGGCCGAGCAGTACTTC
TRBV28	TRBJ1-5	TRBD1	-	CASSLFGTANQPQHF	TGTGCCAGCAGTTTATTTGGGACAGCTAATCAGCCCCAGCATTTT
TRBV19	TRBJ1-1	-	-	CASSPGGSAPSFF	TGTGCCAGTAGTCCCGGGGGGTCCGCTCCGTCTTTCTTT
TRBV7-2	TRBJ2-7	TRBD2	-	CASSPGMREGLKVRDKQYF	TGTGCCAGCAGTCCAGGGATGCGGGAGGGCCTTAAGGTTCGAGACAAGCAGTACTTC
TRBV6-1	TRBJ1-2	-	-	CASSVHADDRGYTF	TGTGCCAGCAGTGTACACGCGGACGACAGAGGCTACACCTTC
TRBV28	TRBJ1-4	TRBD1	once	CASIPGTGYEKLFF	TGTGCCAGCATCCCCGGGACAGGGTATGAAAAACTGTTTTTT
TRBV2	TRBJ1-2	-	-	CASSELTNYGYTF	TGTGCCAGCAGTGAACTGACAAACTATGGCTACACCTTC
TRBV7-9	TRBJ2-5	-	once	CASSLVGAGETQYF	TGTGCCAGCAGCTTAGTAGGGGCGGGTGAGACCCAGTACTTC
TRBV6-5	TRBJ2-7	-	-	CASSYSPGGVYEQYF	TGTGCCAGCAGTTACTCCCCCGGAGGGGTCTACGAGCAGTACTTC
TRBV27	TRBJ2-3	-	-	CASRFTDTQYF	TGTGCCAGCAGATTTACAGATACGCAGTATTTT
TRBV7-2	TRBJ1-1	-	once	CASSFEGVDRQVLIFF	TGTGCCAGCAGTTTCGAAGGGGTGGATAGACAGGTTCTCATCTTCTTT
TRBV5-4	TRBJ2-1	TRBD2	few	CASSLEASGTSGFYNEQFF	TGTGCCAGCAGCTTGGAGGCTAGCGGGACTTCGGGGTTCTACAATGAGCAGTTCTTC
TRBV2	TRBJ2-2	-	-	CASRGRLAGELFF	TGTGCCAGCAGGGGAAGACTAGCCGGGGAGCTGTTTTTT
TRBV9	TRBJ1-4	-	-	CASSATDFATNEKLFF	TGTGCCAGCAGCGCCACGGATTTTGCAACTAATGAAAAACTGTTTTTT
TRBV5-1	TRBJ1-2	-	-	CASSLDSVDYGYTF	TGCGCCAGCAGCTTGGACAGCGTGGACTATGGCTACACCTTC
TRBV2	TRBJ2-4	-	-	CASGTGPLAKNIQYF	TGTGCCAGCGGTACCGGGCCTCTAGCCAAAAACATTCAGTACTTC
TRBV9	TRBJ2-5	TRBD2	-	CASSPRTSGETQYF	TGTGCCAGCAGCCCAAGGACTAGTGGAGAGACCCAGTACTTC
TRBV28	TRBJ2-7	-	-	CASSLSGYEQYF	TGTGCCAGCAGTTTATCTGGATACGAGCAGTACTTC
TRBV7-6	TRBJ2-1	TRBD1	-	CASSSTGDSYNEQFF	TGTGCCAGCAGCTCCACAGGGGACTCCTACAATGAGCAGTTCTTC
TRBV6-1	TRBJ1-1	-	few	CASISTLAFF	TGTGCCAGCATTTCGACGTTGGCTTTCTTT
TRBV28	TRBJ2-1	TRBD1	-	CASSFSGTGFNEQFF	TGTGCCAGCAGTTTTTCCGGGACAGGGTTCAATGAGCAGTTCTTC
TRBV27	TRBJ2-3	TRBD2	-	CASSRTSATDTQYF	TGTGCCAGCAGTCGGACTAGCGCCACAGATACGCAGTATTTT
TRBV6-1	TRBJ1-2	TRBD1	-	CASSDKLNGWTGRYGYGYTF	TGTGCCAGCAGTGACAAACTAAATGGCTGGACAGGGAGGTATGGCTATGGCTACACCTTC
TRBV15	TRBJ2-7	TRBD2	few	CATSKPLAGGSYEQYF	TGTGCCACCAGCAAACCGTTAGCGGGAGGTTCCTACGAGCAGTACTTC
TRBV5-1	TRBJ2-5	-	-	CASSLDDEETQYF	TGCGCCAGCAGCTTGGATGACGAAGAGACCCAGTACTTC
TRBV4-1	TRBJ2-7	TRBD1	few	CASSAPGTGTYEQYF	TGCGCCAGCAGCGCCCCCGGGACAGGGACCTACGAGCAGTACTTC
TRBV7-9	TRBJ1-1	-	-	CASSWGAVNTEAFF	TGTGCCAGCAGCTGGGGGGCAGTGAACACTGAAGCTTTCTTT
TRBV7-9	TRBJ2-7	-	-	CASSLPRPSGAPLEQYF	TGTGCCAGCAGCTTACCCCGTCCGTCGGGAGCCCCTCTCGAGCAGTACTTC
TRBV5-6	TRBJ1-2	-	few	CASSLVDRRYGYTF	TGTGCCAGCAGCTTGGTGGACCGCCGCTATGGCTACACCTTC
TRBV28	TRBJ1-1	-	-	CASSFGRYTEAFF	TGTGCCAGCAGTTTTGGGCGGTACACTGAAGCTTTCTTT
TRBV27	TRBJ1-4	-	-	CASSLVGGEKLFF	TGTGCCAGCAGTTTAGTAGGGGGTGAAAAACTGTTTTTT
TRBV19	TRBJ1-2	-	-	CASVGQTFYGYTF	TGTGCCAGTGTCGGGCAGACCTTCTATGGCTACACCTTC
TRBV5-4	TRBJ1-2	-	few	CASSGTGDYGYTF	TGTGCCAGCAGCGGTACAGGTGACTATGGCTACACCTTC
TRBV10-3	TRBJ2-7	TRBD1	once	CAISGTGQGYHEQYF	TGTGCCATCAGTGGAACGGGACAGGGTTACCACGAGCAGTACTTC
TRBV6-1	TRBJ2-2	TRBD1	-	CASNMDRGVGELFF	TGTGCCAGCAACATGGACAGGGGTGTCGGGGAGCTGTTTTTT
TRBV28	TRBJ2-6	-	-	CASVRESGANVLTF	TGTGCCAGCGTCAGGGAGTCTGGGGCCAACGTCCTGACTTTC
TRBV6-5	TRBJ2-3	TRBD2	-	CASSYTAGLGTDTQYF	TGTGCCAGCAGTTACACCGCGGGACTAGGTACAGATACGCAGTATTTT
TRBV4-1	TRBJ1-4	-	-	CASRQGRDPNEKLFF	TGCGCCAGCAGACAAGGCAGGGACCCTAATGAAAAACTGTTTTTT
TRBV5-8	TRBJ2-1	TRBD1	-	CASSSASNRGFRNEQFF	TGTGCCAGCAGTTCCGCGAGCAACAGGGGTTTTCGCAATGAGCAGTTCTTC
TRBV11-2	TRBJ1-5	TRBD1	-	CASSLGTGVFQPQHF	TGTGCCAGCAGCCTTGGGACAGGGGTTTTTCAGCCCCAGCATTTT
TRBV28	TRBJ1-1	TRBD1	few	CASSLGQGSEAFF	TGTGCCAGCAGTTTAGGACAGGGGTCTGAAGCTTTCTTT
TRBV10-3	TRBJ2-5	TRBD1	-	CAISHPGQGRETQYF	TGTGCCATCAGTCACCCCGGACAGGGGCGAGAGACCCAGTACTTC
TRBV29-1	TRBJ2-6	TRBD1	-	CSFTGGPSGANVLTF	TGCAGCTTTACAGGGGGCCCCTCTGGGGCCAACGTCCTGACTTTC
TRBV13	TRBJ2-3	TRBD1	-	CASSFRDRGPDTQYF	TGTGCCAGCAGCTTCCGGGACAGGGGCCCAGATACGCAGTATTTT
TRBV7-6	TRBJ2-7	-	-	CASSYRDSYEQYF	TGTGCCAGCAGCTATAGGGACTCCTACGAGCAGTACTTC
TRBV25-1	TRBJ2-5	TRBD2	-	CASSPSGRSETQYF	TGTGCCAGCAGTCCTAGCGGGAGGTCGGAGACCCAGTACTTC
TRBV7-3	TRBJ2-7	-	-	CASSAPGENYEQYF	TGTGCCAGCAGCGCTCCCGGAGAAAACTACGAGCAGTACTTC
TRBV30	TRBJ2-7	TRBD2	-	CAWSVPGLRSNSYEQYF	TGTGCCTGGAGTGTACCGGGACTACGATCGAACTCCTACGAGCAGTACTTC
TRBV9	TRBJ1-3	-	-	CASSVGVNSGNTIYF	TGTGCCAGCAGCGTAGGGGTGAACTCTGGAAACACCATATATTTT
TRBV28	TRBJ2-1	TRBD1	-	CASSLLGQGNANEQFF	TGTGCCAGCAGTCTCCTTGGACAGGGTAACGCAAATGAGCAGTTCTTC
TRBV19	TRBJ2-2	-	-	CASSIPRGAGELFF	TGTGCCAGTAGTATCCCAAGGGGAGCCGGGGAGCTGTTTTTT
TRBV6-5	TRBJ2-7	-	-	CASSYSTGRSTEQYF	TGTGCCAGCAGTTACTCTACGGGAAGATCCACCGAGCAGTACTTC
TRBV19	TRBJ2-3	-	-	CASSSFPSLDTDTQYF	TGTGCCAGTAGTTCGTTCCCCTCTTTAGACACAGATACGCAGTATTTT
TRBV28	TRBJ2-7	-	-	CASSTRGHTFNEQYF	TGTGCCAGCAGTACACGGGGACATACCTTCAACGAGCAGTACTTC
TRBV27	TRBJ1-4	TRBD1	once	CASSSGQGARTNEKLFF	TGTGCCAGCAGTTCGGGACAGGGGGCGCGGACTAATGAAAAACTGTTTTTT
TRBV5-1	TRBJ1-4	-	once	CASSLGQTVYNEKLFF	TGCGCCAGCAGCTTGGGGCAGACAGTCTATAATGAAAAACTGTTTTTT
TRBV6-6	TRBJ1-6	-	-	CASFGGGFNSPLHF	TGTGCCAGCTTTGGGGGCGGTTTTAATTCACCCCTCCACTTT
TRBV19	TRBJ1-2	TRBD1	-	CATSPLRDSVSNYGYTF	TGTGCCACCTCCCCGCTCCGGGACAGCGTGTCTAACTATGGCTACACCTTC